The T cell receptor beta chain under discussion was sequenced for a study of low-dose radiotherapy and immunotherapy resistance in tumors. The time point here: after trial treatment. The treatment denotes: LDRT plus nivolumab, ipilimumab, low-dose cyclophosphamide and aspirin (RACIN trial). Donors were treated with nivolumab, ipilimumab, aspirin, and low-dose cyclophosphamide and radiotherapy. This CDR3 has 12 amino acids. Looked up from germline, CDR1 is SGHNT and CDR2 is YYREEE (reference sequence). V was trimmed by 1 base and J by 10 bases, leaving 9 bases between them. TRAV- and TRBV-specific primers, spanning alpha and beta chains, primed first-strand cDNA. Amplification of TCRs used a constant-region primer and V-primer adapter for 20 PCR cycles. A single record per CDR3 protein comes from TCRdb applying MiXCR to the reads. The data show some 94,000 distinct CDR3 sequences, around a fifth seen once.

As regards this clonotype: A far larger clone is just one base off, so this is likely a read error.

The V and J genes are TRBV5-4 and TRBJ2-1; tentative D call: TRBD2 (5 bases). Sample: PBMCs, taken after low-dose radiotherapy plus immunotherapy. The TCR sequence derives from a female donor with ovarian cancer. The CDR3 loop reads CASSLTSSEQFF. The DNA for the CDR3 is TGTGCCAGCAGCTTGACTAGTAGCGAGCAGTTCTTC.